This T cell receptor (beta chain) was sequenced during a study of T cell repertoires in cytomegalovirus infection. Study-level background: The public TCR beta signatures pointed to both CMV infection and matching HLA type.

Via MiXCR, TCRdb re-called the reads, giving one row per CDR3 protein. The repertoire has nearly 650,000 distinct CDR3 sequences, 24% of them found once; the top ten carry around 7.6%. Ten or more counts support this clonotype. The antigen is unknown. Germline CDR1 and CDR2: SEHNR and FQNEAQ (reference sequence). The CDR3 contains 16 residues. With V trimmed by 4 bases and J by 2 bases, 8 bases remained unmatched. Findings of the study overall: Of the TCR beta families, the public ones yielded a cumulative frequency that identified carriers of CMV plus the relevant HLA. Ex vivo, HLA-C-restricted CMV-specific TCR beta clonotypes prevailed over the rest of the response.

The J gene is TRBJ2-1, the V gene TRBV7-9, with 7 bases that match TRBD1. The TCR was taken from a human donor in good health (CMV status not recorded). Some clones in this sample may be carry-over from other donors' samples. Sequencing was performed on CD8+ T cells from PBMCs. CDR3 amino acids: CASSSLDRATYNEQFF. The CDR3 coding sequence is TGTGCCAGCAGCTCACTCGACAGGGCCACCTACAATGAGCAGTTCTTC. Based on the CDR3 plus reference TRBV7-9 and TRBJ2-1, the full variable domain is DTGVSQNPRHKITKRGQNVTFRCDPISEHNRLYWYRQTLGQGPEFLTYFQNEAQLEKSRLLSDRFSAERPKGSFSTLEIQRTEQGDSAMYLCASSSLDRATYNEQFFGPGTRLTVL.